This TCR beta chain was recovered during a study of blood T cell repertoires in COVID-19. For the study at large: Acute-phase and convalescent COVID-19 samples originated in the United States, Italy and Spain. The analysed material was cDNA or gDNA that came from T cells, B-cell-depleted T cells, or PBMCs.

Using immunoSEQ multiplex PCR, the repertoire was profiled, and TCRdb retains in-frame clones only, with some absent. The sample lists fewer than 50,000 clones; 90% were seen once. Trimming took 4 bases from V and 3 from J, leaving 14 bases between them. The CDR3 covers 15 residues. The V gene's germline CDR1 is SGHRS and CDR2 YFSETQ. The sequenced sample consisted of peripheral blood. The chain joins TRBV5-1 to TRBJ1-5; D ambiguous. The receptor comes from a human donor in a cohort sampled during active COVID-19. DNA for the CDR3: TGCGCCAGCAGCCCGCTGGGAGGGATCAATCAGCCCCAGCATTTT. This gives the protein CASSPLGGINQPQHF.